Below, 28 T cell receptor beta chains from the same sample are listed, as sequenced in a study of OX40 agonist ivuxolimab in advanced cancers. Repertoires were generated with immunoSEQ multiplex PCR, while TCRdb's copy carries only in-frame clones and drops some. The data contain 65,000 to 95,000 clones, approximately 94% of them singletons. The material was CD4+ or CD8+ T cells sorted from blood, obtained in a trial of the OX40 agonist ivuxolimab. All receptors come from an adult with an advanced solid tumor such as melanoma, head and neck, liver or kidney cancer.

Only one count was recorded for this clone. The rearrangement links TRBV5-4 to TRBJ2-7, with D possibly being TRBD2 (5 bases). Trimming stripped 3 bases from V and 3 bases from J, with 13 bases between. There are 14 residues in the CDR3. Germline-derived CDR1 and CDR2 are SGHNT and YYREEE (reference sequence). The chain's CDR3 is CASSSGNNHYEQYF. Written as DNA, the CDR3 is TGTGCCAGCAGCTCCGGGAATAATCACTACGAGCAGTACTTC.

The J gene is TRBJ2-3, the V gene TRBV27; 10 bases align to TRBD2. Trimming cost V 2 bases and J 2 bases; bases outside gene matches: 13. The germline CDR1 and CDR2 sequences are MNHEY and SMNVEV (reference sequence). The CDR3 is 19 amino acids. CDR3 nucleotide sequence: TGTGCCAGCAGTTTACGGGCCGGGCTAGCGGGAGAGAACACAGATACGCAGTATTTT. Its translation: CASSLRAGLAGENTDTQYF.

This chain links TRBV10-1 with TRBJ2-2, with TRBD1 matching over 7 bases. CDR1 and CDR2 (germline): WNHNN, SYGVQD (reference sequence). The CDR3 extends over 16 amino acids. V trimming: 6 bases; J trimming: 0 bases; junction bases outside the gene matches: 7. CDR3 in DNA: TGCGCCAGCAGCCGACAGGGACCTGCGAACACCGGGGAGCTGTTTTTT. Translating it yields CASSRQGPANTGELFF.

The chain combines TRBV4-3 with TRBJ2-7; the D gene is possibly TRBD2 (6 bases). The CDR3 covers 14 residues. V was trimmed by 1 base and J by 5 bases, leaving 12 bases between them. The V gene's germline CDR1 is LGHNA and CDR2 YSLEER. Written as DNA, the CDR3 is TGCGCCAGCAGCCAAGGAAAAGGAGGGCACGAGCAGTACTTC. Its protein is CASSQGKGGHEQYF.

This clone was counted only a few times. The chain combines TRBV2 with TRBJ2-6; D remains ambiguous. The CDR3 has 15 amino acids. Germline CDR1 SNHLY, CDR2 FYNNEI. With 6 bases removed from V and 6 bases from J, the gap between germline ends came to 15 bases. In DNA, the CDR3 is TGTGCCAGCAGCGTCGACGCTCTTGAGGCCAACGTCCTGACTTTC. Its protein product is CASSVDALEANVLTF.

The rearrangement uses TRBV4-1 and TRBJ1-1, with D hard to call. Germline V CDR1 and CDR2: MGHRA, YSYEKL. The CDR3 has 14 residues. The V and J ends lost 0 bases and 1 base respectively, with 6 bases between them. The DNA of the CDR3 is TGCGCCAGCAGCCAAGATCCCCAGAACACTGAAGCTTTCTTT. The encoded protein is CASSQDPQNTEAFF.

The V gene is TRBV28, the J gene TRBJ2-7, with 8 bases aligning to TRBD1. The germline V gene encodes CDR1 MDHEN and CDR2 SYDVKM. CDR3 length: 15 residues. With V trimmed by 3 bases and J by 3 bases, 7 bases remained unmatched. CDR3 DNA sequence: TGTGCCAGCAGTTTCCCCGGACAGGGAGTCTACGAGCAGTACTTC. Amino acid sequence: CASSFPGQGVYEQYF. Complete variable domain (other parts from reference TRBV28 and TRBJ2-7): DVKVTQSSRYLVKRTGEKVFLECVQDMDHENMFWYRQDPGLGLRLIYFSYDVKMKEKGDIPEGYSVSREKKERFSLILESASTNQTSMYLCASSFPGQGVYEQYFGPGTRLTVT.

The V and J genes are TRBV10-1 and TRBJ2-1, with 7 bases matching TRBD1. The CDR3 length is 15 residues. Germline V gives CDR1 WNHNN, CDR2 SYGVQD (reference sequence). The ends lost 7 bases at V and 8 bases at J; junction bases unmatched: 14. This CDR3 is CASTPRQGGIDEQFF. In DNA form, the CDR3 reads TGCGCCAGCACCCCACGACAGGGTGGTATTGATGAGCAGTTCTTC.

The CDR3 nucleotides read TGTGCCAGCAGCTTGGACGGTTATCCCTCTGGAAACACCATATATTTT. Its translation: CASSLDGYPSGNTIYF. The chain links TRBV5-6 to TRBJ1-3; D is unresolved. CDR3 size: 16 residues. Deletions cut 0 bases from V and 0 bases from J, with 10 bases between. Germline assignment: CDR1 SGHDT and CDR2 YYEEEE.

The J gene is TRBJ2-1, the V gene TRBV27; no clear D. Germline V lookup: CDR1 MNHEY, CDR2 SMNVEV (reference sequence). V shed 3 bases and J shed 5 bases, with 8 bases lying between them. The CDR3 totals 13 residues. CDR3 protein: CASSLVSHNEQFF. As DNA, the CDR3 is TGTGCCAGCAGTTTGGTCAGCCACAATGAGCAGTTCTTC.

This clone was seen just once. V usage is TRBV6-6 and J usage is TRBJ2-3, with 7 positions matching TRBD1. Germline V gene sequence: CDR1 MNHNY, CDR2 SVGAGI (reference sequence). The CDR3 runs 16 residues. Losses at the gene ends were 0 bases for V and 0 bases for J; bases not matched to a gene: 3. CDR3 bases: TGTGCCAGCAGTTACTCGCTCAGGGGGAGCACAGATACGCAGTATTTT. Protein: CASSYSLRGSTDTQYF.

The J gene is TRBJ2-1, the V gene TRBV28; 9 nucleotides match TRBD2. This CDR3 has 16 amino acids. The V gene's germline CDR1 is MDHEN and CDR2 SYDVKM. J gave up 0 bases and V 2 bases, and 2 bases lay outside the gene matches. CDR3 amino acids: CASSLTSGSSYNEQFF. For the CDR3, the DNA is TGTGCCAGCAGTTTAACTAGCGGGTCCTCCTACAATGAGCAGTTCTTC.

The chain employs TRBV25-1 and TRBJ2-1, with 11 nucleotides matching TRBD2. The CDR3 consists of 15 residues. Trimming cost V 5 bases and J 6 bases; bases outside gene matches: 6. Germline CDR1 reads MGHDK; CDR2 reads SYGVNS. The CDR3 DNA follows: TGTGCCAGCAGTCTAGCGGGAGGCCCGTTCAATGAGCAGTTCTTC. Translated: CASSLAGGPFNEQFF.

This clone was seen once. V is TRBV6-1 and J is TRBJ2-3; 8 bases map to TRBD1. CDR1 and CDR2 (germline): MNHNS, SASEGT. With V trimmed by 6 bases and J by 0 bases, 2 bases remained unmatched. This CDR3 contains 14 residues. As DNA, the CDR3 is TGTGCCAGCAGGGACAGGGCTAGCACAGATACGCAGTATTTT. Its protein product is CASRDRASTDTQYF.

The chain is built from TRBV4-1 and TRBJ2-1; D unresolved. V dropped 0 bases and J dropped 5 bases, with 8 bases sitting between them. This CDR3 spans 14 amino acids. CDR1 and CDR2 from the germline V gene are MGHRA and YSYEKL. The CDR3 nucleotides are TGCGCCAGCAGCCAAGATAGGTCGGACAATGAGCAGTTCTTC. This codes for CASSQDRSDNEQFF.

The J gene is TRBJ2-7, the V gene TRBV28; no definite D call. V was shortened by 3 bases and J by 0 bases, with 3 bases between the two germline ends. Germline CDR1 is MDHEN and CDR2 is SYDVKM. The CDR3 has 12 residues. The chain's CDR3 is CASSLFSYEQYF. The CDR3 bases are TGTGCCAGCAGTTTGTTCTCCTACGAGCAGTACTTC.

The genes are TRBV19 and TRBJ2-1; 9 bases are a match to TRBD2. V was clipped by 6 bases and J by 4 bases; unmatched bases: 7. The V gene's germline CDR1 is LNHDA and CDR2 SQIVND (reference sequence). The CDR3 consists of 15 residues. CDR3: CASRRGGYGYNEQFF. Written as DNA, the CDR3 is TGTGCCAGTAGGCGGGGGGGCTATGGGTACAATGAGCAGTTCTTC.

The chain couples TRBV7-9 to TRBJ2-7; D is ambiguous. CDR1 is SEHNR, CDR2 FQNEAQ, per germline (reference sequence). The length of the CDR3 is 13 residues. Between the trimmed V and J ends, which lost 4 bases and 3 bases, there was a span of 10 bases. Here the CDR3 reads CASSSPRSYEQYF. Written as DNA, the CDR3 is TGTGCCAGCAGCTCCCCGCGGAGCTACGAGCAGTACTTC.

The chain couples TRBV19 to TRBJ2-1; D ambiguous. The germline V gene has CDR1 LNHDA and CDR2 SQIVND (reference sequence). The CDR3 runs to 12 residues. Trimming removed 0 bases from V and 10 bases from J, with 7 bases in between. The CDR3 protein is CASSIDPWEQFF. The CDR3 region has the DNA TGTGCCAGTAGTATAGATCCGTGGGAGCAGTTCTTC.

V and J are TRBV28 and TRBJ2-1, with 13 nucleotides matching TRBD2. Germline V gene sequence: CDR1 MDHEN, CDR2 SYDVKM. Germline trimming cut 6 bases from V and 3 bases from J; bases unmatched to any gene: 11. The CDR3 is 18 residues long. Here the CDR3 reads CASSNLGTSGNLYNEQFF. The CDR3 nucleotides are TGTGCCAGCAGCAACCTCGGGACTAGCGGGAACCTCTACAATGAGCAGTTCTTC.

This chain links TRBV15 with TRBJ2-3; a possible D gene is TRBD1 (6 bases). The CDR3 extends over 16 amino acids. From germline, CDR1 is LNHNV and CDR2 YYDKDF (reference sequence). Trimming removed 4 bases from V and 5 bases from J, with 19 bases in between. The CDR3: CATSTRGALGGDTQYF. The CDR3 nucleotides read TGTGCCACCAGCACCCGAGGGGCGCTAGGGGGAGATACGCAGTATTTT.

CDR3 in DNA: TGTGCCAGCAGCGAACAGGGGGGATACGAGCAGTACTTC. It encodes CASSEQGGYEQYF. The chain is built from TRBV7-3 and TRBJ2-7, with 8 positions matching TRBD1. The CDR3 covers 13 residues. CDR1 is SGHTA and CDR2 is FQGTGA in the germline V gene. J lost 4 bases, V lost 5 bases, and 4 bases had no gene match. Supplemented by reference TRBV7-3 and TRBJ2-7, the full variable domain reads GAGVSQTPSNKVTEKGKYVELRCDPISGHTALYWYRQSLGQGPEFLIYFQGTGAADDSGLPNDRFFAVRPEGSVSTLKIQRTERGDSAVYLCASSEQGGYEQYFGPGTRLTVT.

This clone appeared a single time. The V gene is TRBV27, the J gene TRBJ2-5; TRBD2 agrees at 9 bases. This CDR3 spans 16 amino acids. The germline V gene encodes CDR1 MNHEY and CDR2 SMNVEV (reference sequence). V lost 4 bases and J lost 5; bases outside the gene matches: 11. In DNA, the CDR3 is TGTGCCAGCAGTTCCAAACTGGGACTAGCTGGGGAGACCCAGTACTTC. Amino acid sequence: CASSSKLGLAGETQYF.

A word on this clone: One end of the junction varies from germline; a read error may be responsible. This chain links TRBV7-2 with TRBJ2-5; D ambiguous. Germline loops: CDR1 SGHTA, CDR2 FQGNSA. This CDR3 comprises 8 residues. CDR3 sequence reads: CASSLEDF. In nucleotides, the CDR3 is TGTGCCAGCAGCTTAGAGGACTTC.

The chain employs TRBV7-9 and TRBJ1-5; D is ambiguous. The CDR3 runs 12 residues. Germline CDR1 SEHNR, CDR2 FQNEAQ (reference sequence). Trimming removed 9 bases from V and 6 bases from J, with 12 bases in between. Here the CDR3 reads CASGEDIQPQHF. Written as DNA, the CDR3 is TGTGCCAGTGGGGAGGATATTCAGCCCCAGCATTTT.

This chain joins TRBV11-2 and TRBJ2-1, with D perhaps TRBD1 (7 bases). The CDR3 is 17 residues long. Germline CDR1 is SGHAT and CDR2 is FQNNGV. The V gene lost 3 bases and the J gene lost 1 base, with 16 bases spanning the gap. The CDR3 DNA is TGTGCCAGCAGCTTTTTTCCGCAGGGGGGTTCCTACAATGAGCAGTTCTTC. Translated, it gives CASSFFPQGGSYNEQFF.

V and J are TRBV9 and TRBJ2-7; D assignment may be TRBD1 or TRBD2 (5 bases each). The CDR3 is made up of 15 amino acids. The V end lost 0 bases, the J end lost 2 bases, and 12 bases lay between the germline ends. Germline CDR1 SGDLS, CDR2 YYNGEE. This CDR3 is CASSVDAVGAYEQYF. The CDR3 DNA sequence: TGTGCCAGCAGCGTAGATGCGGTGGGGGCCTACGAGCAGTACTTC.

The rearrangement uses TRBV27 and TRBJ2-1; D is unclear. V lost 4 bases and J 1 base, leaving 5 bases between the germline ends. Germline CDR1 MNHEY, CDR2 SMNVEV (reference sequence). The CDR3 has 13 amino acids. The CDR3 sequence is CASSSGSYNEQFF. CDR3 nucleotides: TGTGCCAGCAGTTCCGGATCCTACAATGAGCAGTTCTTC.